This note documents a single T cell receptor beta chain sequence. The antigen is not known. Sequencing was performed with immunoSEQ multiplex PCR; in TCRdb, only in-frame clones are kept and a portion is missing. The table shows around 46,000 clones, with 75% to 90% occurring only once. The CDR3 spans 11 residues. CDR1 is SEHNR, CDR2 FQNEAQ, per germline (reference sequence). V lost 2 bases and J 5 bases, leaving 4 bases between the germline ends. These data belong to a study of OX40 agonist ivuxolimab in advanced cancers. Across the whole study: A mean age of around 63 years, range about 20 to 90, was recorded, and approximately 85% were male. Eligibility rules accepted prior anti-PD-1, anti-PD-L1 or anti-CTLA-4 therapy, and 40% to 50% had some.

Overall study findings and caveats: Partly responding patients at 0.1-3.0 mg/kg showed some of the smallest clonal expansion. Nonresponders included some who also had low normalized T-cell clonal expansion.

The chain links TRBV7-9 to TRBJ2-7, with D uncertain. This clonotype was obtained from an adult with an advanced solid tumor such as melanoma, head and neck, liver or kidney cancer. This material consisted of CD4+ or CD8+ T cells sorted from blood, taken in a trial of the OX40 agonist ivuxolimab. The CDR3 region has the DNA TGTGCCAGCAGCTTAACGGACGAGCAGTACTTC. This translates into CASSLTDEQYF. Looking up the rest from reference TRBV7-9 and TRBJ2-7 gives the full variable domain: DTGVSQNPRHKITKRGQNVTFRCDPISEHNRLYWYRQTLGQGPEFLTYFQNEAQLEKSRLLSDRFSAERPKGSFSTLEIQRTEQGDSAMYLCASSLTDEQYFGPGTRLTVT.